This TCR beta chain was sequenced during a study of blood T cell repertoires in COVID-19 (dated by TCRdb to about 2020). As for the study more broadly: Collaborator samples came from the United States, Italy and Spain and covered acute and convalescent phases of COVID-19. The prospective study material was composed of cDNA or gDNA derived from T cells, B-cell-depleted T cells, or PBMCs. Subjects who had been exposed to COVID-19, were actively infected with it, or had recovered from it provided the deeply sampled blood TCRbeta repertoires that made up the dataset. The repertoires were made available in a free public database intended to serve as a resource for research on the immune response to SARS-CoV-2. The samples were drawn from two sources: the first 160 participants of the ongoing ImmuneRACE study, and over 950 subjects contributed by 6 global collaborators. A de-identified subject ID, COVID-19 status, age in years and sex were almost always included in the sample metadata. HLA class I and class II types, where available, came from metadata supplied by the sample provider rather than from assay-based typing.

Results and caveats for the whole study, not just this receptor: The amount of clinical and demographic metadata varied by source and participant and was provided uncurated.

In Seattle, one collaborating source enrolled patients while the infection was active and tracked those patients longitudinally over the course of disease. Collaborating institutions collected whole blood in K2EDTA tubes following their own protocols. For TCRbeta analysis, collaborators shipped samples in one of three forms: frozen whole blood, isolated PBMCs, or DNA extracted from either of those sample types. TCRbeta CDR3 regions were amplified from genomic DNA by means of the immunoSEQ Assay, a bias-controlled multiplex PCR. The paper's data handling went like this. The number of nucleated cells in each sample was estimated by amplification of reference gene primers within the assay. Sequence reads were collapsed and filtered to measure the absolute abundance of every unique TCRbeta CDR3 rearrangement. Productive Simpson clonality was computed per sample as the square root of Simpson's diversity index over productive rearrangements. TCRdb carries this immuneACCESS record with in-frame sequences only. Its versions omit some clonotypes, under half of them owing to an unresolved V gene in the studies checked, with the rest unexplained. The V and J calls and the clone size are those of that table, but D and trimming were determined from the DNA. The sample has 300,000 to 350,000 clones on record, approximately 89% of them singletons. The top ten constitute less than 5% of the sample.

The CDR3 holds 16 amino acids from the cysteine to the phenylalanine. Of all the DNA, just the CDR3 is kept, 48 bases in frame from base 1. In the germline V gene, CDR1 corresponds to KGHSH and CDR2 to LQKENI. V ends up 6 bases short and J 4 bases short, with an unmatched junction base count of 14. This clone was seen a single time. What this receptor recognizes is not known. Base-call qualities are not available, and no considerably larger clone is one nucleotide away. This TCR came from a woman aged 55-69 years with COVID-19, enrolled during active disease. The sample consisted of peripheral blood. The chain couples TRBV18 to TRBJ1-2; a stretch of 7 junction bases matches TRBD1. CDR3 region: CASSPAYGTDIYGYTF. Here is the DNA: TGTGCCAGCTCCCCCGCGTACGGGACAGACATCTATGGCTACACCTTC.